The 5 T cell receptor beta chains reported below all come from one sample, sequenced in a study of long-term antiretroviral therapy in people with HIV. Survey-level resolution applied to immunoSEQ assay v3.0. The protocol was immunoSEQ multiplex PCR, while the TCRdb copy is restricted to in-frame clones and leaves out a portion. Of about 27,000 clones in the sample, 70% to 90% were seen once. Sequenced here: unsorted PBMCs, sampled 3 years after starting antiretroviral therapy. Receptors were obtained from a man aged 40-49 years with HIV.

The CDR3 loop is CASSEVVYEQYF. The CDR3 coding sequence is TGTGCCAGCAGTGAAGTGGTCTACGAGCAGTACTTC. V usage is TRBV2 and J usage is TRBJ2-7, with unresolved D. Trimming removed 1 base from V and 3 bases from J, with 4 bases in between. Germline V gene sequence: CDR1 SNHLY, CDR2 FYNNEI. The CDR3 runs 12 residues.

The chain couples TRBV5-1 to TRBJ2-7; 8 positions match TRBD1. Trimming took 2 bases from V and 6 from J; bases not matched to a gene: 10. The CDR3 is 15 amino acids. Germline values: CDR1 SGHRS, CDR2 YFSETQ. The CDR3 coding sequence is TGCGCCAGCAGCTTCAACGCAGGGGGCTTGGGCGAGCAGTACTTC. This sequence encodes CASSFNAGGLGEQYF. Combining the CDR3 with reference TRBV5-1 and TRBJ2-7 gives the whole variable domain KAGVTQTPRYLIKTRGQQVTLSCSPISGHRSVSWYQQTPGQGLQFLFEYFSETQRNKGNFPGRFSGRQFSNSRSEMNVSTLELGDSALYLCASSFNAGGLGEQYFGPGTRLTVT.

V gene TRBV2 combines with J gene TRBJ2-7; weak D call: TRBD2 (5 bases). The CDR3 length is 16 residues. From germline, CDR1 is SNHLY and CDR2 FYNNEI. V lost 4 bases to trimming and J lost 0 bases, with 16 bases between them. CDR3 sequence reads: CASSVTRDPSSYEQYF. The DNA of the CDR3 is TGTGCCAGCAGTGTAACGAGGGATCCAAGCTCCTACGAGCAGTACTTC.

This chain uses TRBV29-1 with TRBJ2-1, with D hard to call. The CDR3 spans 10 residues. Germline loops: CDR1 SQVTM, CDR2 ANQGSEA. Trimming took off 5 bases at V and 13 bases at J, with 12 bases between the two ends. This chain's CDR3 is CSVLDQIQFF. CDR3 sequence (DNA): TGCAGCGTTCTAGACCAGATTCAGTTCTTC.

This sequence joins TRBV5-1 and TRBJ1-5; 7 positions match TRBD1. This CDR3 spans 15 amino acids. J lost 3 bases, V lost 3 bases, and 6 bases had no gene match. In germline, CDR1 is SGHRS, CDR2 YFSETQ. This CDR3 is CASSSTGIPNQPQHF. In DNA, the CDR3 is TGCGCCAGCAGCTCGACAGGGATCCCCAATCAGCCCCAGCATTTT.